The 10 T cell receptor beta chains below come from one sample, sequenced in a study of blood T cell repertoires in COVID-19. Generated by immunoSEQ multiplex PCR, the TCRdb table keeps only in-frame clones and is missing some. Of 240,000 or so clones in the sample, 85% to 90% were seen once. Input material: PBMCs or T cells enriched from blood (not recorded which). The receptors were sampled from a man in his forties or fifties who had recovered from COVID-19.

The chain uses TRBV7-3 and TRBJ2-7; D remains ambiguous. The CDR3 is 14 amino acids. V was shortened by 2 bases and J by 1 base, with 9 bases between the two germline ends. Germline CDR1 and CDR2: SGHTA and FQGTGA. The DNA for the CDR3 is TGTGCCAGCAGCTTAGATGGCGGATCCTACGAGCAGTACTTC. Its translation is CASSLDGGSYEQYF. Filled out from reference TRBV7-3 and TRBJ2-7, the complete variable domain reads GAGVSQTPSNKVTEKGKYVELRCDPISGHTALYWYRQSLGQGPEFLIYFQGTGAADDSGLPNDRFFAVRPEGSVSTLKIQRTERGDSAVYLCASSLDGGSYEQYFGPGTRLTVT.

A few counts support this clone. V is TRBV7-9 and J is TRBJ1-2; unclear D gene. The CDR3 loop spans 15 amino acids. V was trimmed by 4 bases and J by 5 bases, leaving 17 bases between them. Germline CDR1 and CDR2: SEHNR and FQNEAQ (reference sequence). CDR3 amino acids: CASSSYAAGSYGYTF. The CDR3 DNA reads as TGTGCCAGCAGCTCCTACGCAGCGGGTTCGTATGGCTACACCTTC. The variable domain in full, with the rest retrieved from reference TRBV7-9 and TRBJ1-2, is DTGVSQNPRHKITKRGQNVTFRCDPISEHNRLYWYRQTLGQGPEFLTYFQNEAQLEKSRLLSDRFSAERPKGSFSTLEIQRTEQGDSAMYLCASSSYAAGSYGYTFGSGTRLTVV.

The V call is TRBV5-1, the J call TRBJ2-5; TRBD2 agrees at 7 bases. There are 14 residues in the CDR3. The J segment lost 5 bases and the V segment lost 5 bases, leaving 9 bases of the junction unmatched. CDR1 and CDR2 (germline): SGHRS, YFSETQ. CDR3 nucleotide sequence: TGCGCCAGCAGACCCGCTTGGGGGGGGGAGACCCAGTACTTC. This sequence encodes CASRPAWGGETQYF.

The table lists this clone with a count of one. This rearrangement joins TRBV27 to TRBJ1-6, with TRBD1 identical over 9 bases. In germline, CDR1 is MNHEY, CDR2 SMNVEV (reference sequence). With 0 bases clipped from V and 8 bases from J, the junction kept 8 bases outside the gene matches. CDR3 length: 17 amino acids. Here the CDR3 DNA reads TGTGCCAGCAGTTTATCGAGACAGGGGGGAGGCTATTCACCCCTCCACTTT. Translated: CASSLSRQGGGYSPLHF.

The V gene is TRBV4-2, the J gene TRBJ2-7, with 13 bases identical to TRBD2. Losses at the gene ends were 2 bases for V and 3 bases for J; bases not matched to a gene: 7. Germline CDR1 reads LGHNA; CDR2 reads YNFKEQ. CDR3 size: 17 residues. The CDR3 DNA sequence: TGTGCCAGCAGCCAAACGGGGACTAGCGGGGATTACTACGAGCAGTACTTC. Translation gives CASSQTGTSGDYYEQYF.

CDR3 loop: CASSLVVRGHYNTEAFF. For the CDR3, the DNA is TGTGCCAGCAGCTTAGTGGTTCGGGGACACTACAACACTGAAGCTTTCTTT. The chain uses TRBV11-2 and TRBJ1-1; weak D call: TRBD1 (6 bases). Trimming stripped 1 base from V and 2 bases from J, with 17 bases between. Germline V gives CDR1 SGHAT, CDR2 FQNNGV. CDR3 length: 17 residues.

The chain combines TRBV2 with TRBJ1-2; 7 bases align to TRBD1. CDR3 length: 12 residues. Unmatched junction bases numbered 5, after V lost 6 bases and J lost 7 bases. Germline V gene sequence: CDR1 SNHLY, CDR2 FYNNEI. For the CDR3, the DNA is TGTGCCAGCAGATGGACAGGTGGTGGCTACACCTTC. It encodes CASRWTGGGYTF.

The chain has TRBV12-3 or TRBV12-4 and TRBJ1-5; D is unclear. The CDR3 covers 12 residues. Trimming removed 9 bases at V and 1 base at J, with 7 bases between. Here the CDR3 reads CASRQSNQPQHF. The CDR3 nucleotides are TGTGCCAGTCGACAAAGCAATCAGCCCCAGCATTTT.

The chain employs TRBV18 and TRBJ2-1, with 8 nucleotides matching TRBD2. J gave up 0 bases and V 1 base, and 5 bases lay outside the gene matches. Germline V gene lookup returns CDR1 KGHSH and CDR2 LQKENI. The CDR3 loop spans 17 amino acids. The CDR3: CASSPLGLAGSYNEQFF. For the CDR3, the DNA is TGTGCCAGCTCACCACTGGGGCTAGCGGGCTCCTACAATGAGCAGTTCTTC.

This clone came up once. The gene calls are TRBV29-1 and TRBJ2-1, with a tentative D call TRBD1 (6 bases). V was clipped by 8 bases and J by 10 bases, with 15 bases between them. Germline assignment: CDR1 SQVTM and CDR2 ANQGSEA. This CDR3 region has 11 residues. Written as DNA, the CDR3 is TGCAGCATTATAACCGGGACAGAGCAGTTCTTC. As protein: CSIITGTEQFF.